The 15 T cell receptor beta chains below all came from one sample that was sequenced in a study of T cell responses to AZD1222 COVID-19 vaccine. Method: immunoSEQ multiplex PCR; TCRdb's copy keeps in-frame clones and lacks some. The sample records under 200,000 clones, about 90% being singletons. Sequenced material: peripheral blood, taken on day 0 of AZD1222 vaccination. These TCRs come from an adult in good health.

This clone was picked up a small number of times. This chain uses TRBV7-2 with TRBJ2-1; D perhaps matches TRBD1 (5 bases). The V end lost 5 bases, the J end lost 9 bases, and 14 bases lay between the germline ends. The CDR3 is 13 residues long. Germline V CDR1 and CDR2: SGHTA, FQGNSA. The CDR3 here is CASSSRVQGEQFF. DNA of the CDR3: TGTGCCAGCAGCAGTAGGGTTCAGGGTGAGCAGTTCTTC. Full variable domain (remainder filled in from reference TRBV7-2 and TRBJ2-1): GAGVSQSPSNKVTEKGKDVELRCDPISGHTALYWYRQSLGQGLEFLIYFQGNSAPDKSGLPSDRFSAERTGGSVSTLTIQRTQQEDSAVYLCASSSRVQGEQFFGPGTRLTVL.

The chain recombines TRBV24-1 with TRBJ1-2, with a tentative D call TRBD1 (5 bases). In germline, CDR1 is KGHDR, CDR2 SFDVKD. The CDR3 has 14 residues. V was clipped by 3 bases and J by 3 bases, with 10 bases between them. The CDR3 loop is CATSDPGDHYGYTF. The CDR3 coding sequence is TGTGCCACCAGTGATCCGGGGGACCACTATGGCTACACCTTC.

The chain combines TRBV3-1 (or the pseudogene TRBV3-2) with TRBJ2-3; D unclear. The germline V gene has CDR1 LGHDT and CDR2 YNNKEL (reference sequence). The V end was cut by 3 bases, the J end by 3 bases, with 7 bases between. The CDR3 sequence is 13 residues long. Here the CDR3 DNA reads TGTGCCAGCAGCCATCCCTTGACAGATACGCAGTATTTT. Protein: CASSHPLTDTQYF.

The CDR3 region has the DNA TGTGCCAGTAGTATAGAGAAACAGGGGGATGAGCAGTTCTTC. Encoded protein: CASSIEKQGDEQFF. This chain joins TRBV19 and TRBJ2-1, with TRBD1 matching over 8 bases. Trimming at V came to 0 bases and at J to 8 bases, leaving 3 bases not matched to a gene. Per the germline V gene, CDR1 is LNHDA and CDR2 is SQIVND (reference sequence). The CDR3 contains 14 residues. The full variable domain, completed using reference TRBV19 and TRBJ2-1, is DGGITQSPKYLFRKEGQNVTLSCEQNLNHDAMYWYRQDPGQGLRLIYYSQIVNDFQKGDIAEGYSVSREKKESFPLTVTSAQKNPTAFYLCASSIEKQGDEQFFGPGTRLTVL.

A remark on this clone: The same CDR3 also results from other DNA sequences found in this sample. J is TRBJ1-1 and V is TRBV9, with D hard to call. Germline values: CDR1 SGDLS, CDR2 YYNGEE. The CDR3 length is 15 residues. V gave up 4 bases and J gave up 0 bases, with 13 bases separating them. The CDR3 coding sequence is TGTGCCAGCAGCCCCCGGACGGGCATGAACACTGAAGCTTTCTTT. It codes for CASSPRTGMNTEAFF.

This chain's CDR3 is CASSFLAGAHNEQFF. Written as DNA, the CDR3 is TGCGCCAGCAGCTTTTTGGCGGGAGCCCACAATGAGCAGTTCTTC. The J gene is TRBJ2-1, the V gene TRBV5-1, with 7 bases aligning to TRBD2. The CDR3 loop spans 15 amino acids. The trim removed 2 bases at V and 5 bases at J, leaving 7 bases unmatched. Germline values: CDR1 SGHRS, CDR2 YFSETQ. Drawing the rest from reference TRBV5-1 and TRBJ2-1, the complete variable domain is KAGVTQTPRYLIKTRGQQVTLSCSPISGHRSVSWYQQTPGQGLQFLFEYFSETQRNKGNFPGRFSGRQFSNSRSEMNVSTLELGDSALYLCASSFLAGAHNEQFFGPGTRLTVL.

This chain links TRBV14 with TRBJ2-1, with 9 bases aligning to TRBD2. Germline CDR1 and CDR2: SGHDN and FVKESK. The trim removed 4 bases at V and 3 bases at J, leaving 7 bases unmatched. The CDR3 is 16 residues long. The CDR3 sequence is CASSLVAGVYYNEQFF. DNA of the CDR3: TGTGCCAGCAGCCTCGTAGCGGGGGTGTACTACAATGAGCAGTTCTTC.

V is TRBV7-9 and J is TRBJ1-1; maybe TRBD1 (5 bases). CDR3 length equals 14 residues. The V gene lost 2 bases and the J gene lost 6 bases, with 13 bases spanning the gap. The germline V gene encodes CDR1 SEHNR and CDR2 FQNEAQ (reference sequence). The CDR3 protein is CASSLSGPGSEAFF. The CDR3, as DNA: TGTGCCAGCAGCTTATCGGGGCCCGGCTCTGAAGCTTTCTTT.

The gene calls are TRBV30 and TRBJ2-1; D tentatively fits TRBD1 or TRBD2 (5 bases each). This CDR3 has 16 amino acids. Trimming cost V 4 bases and J 2 bases, with 18 bases left between them. From germline, CDR1 is GTSNPN and CDR2 SVGIG (reference sequence). The CDR3 region has the DNA TGTGCCTGGAACGATCCAATGAGGGGCGCCTACAATGAGCAGTTCTTC. This translates into CAWNDPMRGAYNEQFF.

The chain couples TRBV3-1 (or the pseudogene TRBV3-2) to TRBJ1-4; possibly TRBD1 for D (5 bases). Germline V lookup: CDR1 LGHDT, CDR2 YNNKEL (reference sequence). Trimming removed 1 base at V and 7 bases at J, with 13 bases between. This CDR3 has 15 amino acids. The CDR3 nucleotides are TGTGCCAGCAGCCAAGTGGGGGAGAGAGGTGAAAAACTGTTTTTT. Protein: CASSQVGERGEKLFF.

The chain joins TRBV7-2 to TRBJ2-7; 8 bases match TRBD2. This CDR3 is built from 15 residues. Trimming removed 4 bases from V and 2 bases from J; junction bases left unmatched: 7. Germline-derived CDR1 and CDR2 are SGHTA and FQGNSA. The CDR3 sequence: CASSSLAGLTYEQYF. CDR3 in DNA: TGTGCCAGCAGCTCCCTAGCGGGCCTAACCTACGAGCAGTACTTC.

V is TRBV10-1 and J is TRBJ2-1, with TRBD2 matching 7 bases. Germline assignment: CDR1 WNHNN and CDR2 SYGVQD (reference sequence). V trimming: 3 bases; J trimming: 7 bases; junction bases outside the gene matches: 12. The CDR3 has 16 residues. This CDR3 is CASSEGGRGSRNEQFF. The DNA for the CDR3 is TGCGCCAGCAGTGAAGGAGGGCGGGGGAGTAGAAATGAGCAGTTCTTC.

The chain couples TRBV4-1 to TRBJ1-2; no clear D. CDR1 is MGHRA and CDR2 is YSYEKL in the germline V gene. The CDR3 extends over 13 amino acids. The V end was cut by 1 base, the J end by 8 bases, with 11 bases between. Here the CDR3 DNA reads TGCGCCAGCAGCCAAGTACGGCAACCCGGCTACACCTTC. Translating gives CASSQVRQPGYTF.

This clone was seen once. This chain uses TRBV29-1 with TRBJ2-6; TRBD1 matches 8 bases. J gave up 4 bases and V 6 bases, and 11 bases lay outside the gene matches. The CDR3 has 16 amino acids. The germline CDR1 and CDR2 sequences are SQVTM and ANQGSEA. The CDR3 protein is CSVGAGQGSGANVLTF. The CDR3, as DNA: TGCAGCGTAGGGGCTGGACAGGGTTCCGGGGCCAACGTCCTGACTTTC.

The V and J genes are TRBV27 and TRBJ2-3; unclear D gene. V dropped 6 bases and J dropped 0 bases, with 7 bases sitting between them. In germline, CDR1 is MNHEY, CDR2 SMNVEV (reference sequence). The CDR3 sequence is 13 residues long. CDR3 nucleotide sequence: TGTGCCAGCAGGTACATAAGCACAGATACGCAGTATTTT. Translation gives CASRYISTDTQYF.